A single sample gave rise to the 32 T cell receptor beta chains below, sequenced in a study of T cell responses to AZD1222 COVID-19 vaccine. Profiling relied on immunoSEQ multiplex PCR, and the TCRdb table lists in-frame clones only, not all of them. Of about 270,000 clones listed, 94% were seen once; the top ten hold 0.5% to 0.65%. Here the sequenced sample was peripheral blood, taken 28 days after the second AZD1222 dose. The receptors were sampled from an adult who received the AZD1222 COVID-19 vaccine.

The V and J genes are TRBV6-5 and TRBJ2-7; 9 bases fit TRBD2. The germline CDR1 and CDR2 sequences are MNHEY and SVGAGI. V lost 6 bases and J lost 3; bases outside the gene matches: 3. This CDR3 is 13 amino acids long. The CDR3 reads CASRLAGDYEQYF. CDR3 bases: TGTGCCAGCAGGTTAGCGGGAGACTACGAGCAGTACTTC.

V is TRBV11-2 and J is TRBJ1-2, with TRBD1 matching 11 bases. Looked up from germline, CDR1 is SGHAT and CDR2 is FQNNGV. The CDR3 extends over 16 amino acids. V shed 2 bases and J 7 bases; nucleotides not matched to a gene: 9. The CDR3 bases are TGTGCCAGCAGCTTACAATTTGCGGGACAGGGGGGTGGCTACACCTTC. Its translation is CASSLQFAGQGGGYTF.

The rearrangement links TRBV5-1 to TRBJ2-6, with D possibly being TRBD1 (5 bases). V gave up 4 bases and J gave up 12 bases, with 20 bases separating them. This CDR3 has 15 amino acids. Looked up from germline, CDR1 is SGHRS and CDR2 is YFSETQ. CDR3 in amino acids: CASSTLERGSGVLTF. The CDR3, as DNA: TGCGCCAGCAGCACTTTGGAAAGGGGTTCCGGCGTCCTGACTTTC.

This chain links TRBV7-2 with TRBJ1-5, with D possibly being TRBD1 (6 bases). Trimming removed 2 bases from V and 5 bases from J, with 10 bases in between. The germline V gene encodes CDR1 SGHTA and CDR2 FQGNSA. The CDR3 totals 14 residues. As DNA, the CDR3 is TGTGCCAGCAGCTTATTGGGGGGCGATCAGCCCCAGCATTTT. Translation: CASSLLGGDQPQHF.

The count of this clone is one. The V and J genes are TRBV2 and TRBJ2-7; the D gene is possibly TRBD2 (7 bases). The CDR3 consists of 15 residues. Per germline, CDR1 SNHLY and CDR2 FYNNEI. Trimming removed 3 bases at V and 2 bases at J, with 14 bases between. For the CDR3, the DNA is TGTGCCAGCAGTGAGGGGGGGGCAATTACCTACGAGCAGTACTTC. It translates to CASSEGGAITYEQYF.

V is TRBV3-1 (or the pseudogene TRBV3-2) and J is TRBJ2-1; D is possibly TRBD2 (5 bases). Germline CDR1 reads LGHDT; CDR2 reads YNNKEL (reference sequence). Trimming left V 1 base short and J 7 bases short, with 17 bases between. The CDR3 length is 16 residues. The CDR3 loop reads CASSQAGIALWNEQFF. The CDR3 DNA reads TGTGCCAGCAGCCAAGCCGGGATTGCCCTCTGGAATGAGCAGTTCTTC.

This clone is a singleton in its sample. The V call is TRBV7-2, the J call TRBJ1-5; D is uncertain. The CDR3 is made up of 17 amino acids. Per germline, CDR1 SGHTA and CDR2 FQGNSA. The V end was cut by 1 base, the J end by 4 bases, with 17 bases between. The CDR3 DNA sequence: TGTGCCAGCAGCTTAGGCGCAGTCCCCTACGGGAATCAGCCCCAGCATTTT. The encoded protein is CASSLGAVPYGNQPQHF.

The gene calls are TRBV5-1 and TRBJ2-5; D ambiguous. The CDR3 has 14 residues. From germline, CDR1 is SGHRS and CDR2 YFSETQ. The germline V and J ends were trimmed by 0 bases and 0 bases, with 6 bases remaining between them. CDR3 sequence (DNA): TGCGCCAGCAGCTTGGGTCAGGACCAAGAGACCCAGTACTTC. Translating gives CASSLGQDQETQYF.

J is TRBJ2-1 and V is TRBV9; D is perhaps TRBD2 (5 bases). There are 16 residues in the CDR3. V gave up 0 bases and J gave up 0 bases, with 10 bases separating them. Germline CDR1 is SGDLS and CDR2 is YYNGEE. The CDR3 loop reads CASSVGQGSSYNEQFF. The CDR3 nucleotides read TGTGCCAGCAGCGTAGGTCAAGGGAGCTCCTACAATGAGCAGTTCTTC. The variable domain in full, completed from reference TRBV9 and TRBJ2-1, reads DSGVTQTPKHLITATGQRVTLRCSPRSGDLSVYWYQQSLDQGLQFLIQYYNGEERAKGNILERFSAQQFPDLHSELNLSSLELGDSALYFCASSVGQGSSYNEQFFGPGTRLTVL.

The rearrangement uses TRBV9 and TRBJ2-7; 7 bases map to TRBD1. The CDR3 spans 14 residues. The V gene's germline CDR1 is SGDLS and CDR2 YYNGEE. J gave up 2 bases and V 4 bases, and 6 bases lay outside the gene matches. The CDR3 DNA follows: TGTGCCAGCAGCCCCCGGGACAGAACCTACGAGCAGTACTTC. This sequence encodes CASSPRDRTYEQYF.

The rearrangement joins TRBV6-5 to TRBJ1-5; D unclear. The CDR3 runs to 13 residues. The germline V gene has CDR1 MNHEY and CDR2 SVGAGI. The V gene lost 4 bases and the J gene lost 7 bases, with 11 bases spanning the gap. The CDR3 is CASSSGLGQPQHF. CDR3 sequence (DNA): TGTGCCAGCAGTTCGGGGTTAGGACAGCCCCAGCATTTT.

The CDR3 DNA follows: TGTGCCAGCAGCCCCCGACCGACTAGCGGTTCCACAGATACGCAGTATTTT. The encoded protein is CASSPRPTSGSTDTQYF. V usage is TRBV7-2 and J usage is TRBJ2-3, with 9 positions matching TRBD2. V dropped 5 bases and J dropped 2; count of bases not matched to a gene: 11. Per germline, CDR1 SGHTA and CDR2 FQGNSA. The CDR3 loop spans 17 amino acids.

CDR3 residues: CASSLRRDSPLHF. The CDR3 nucleotides are TGTGCCAGCAGCCTTAGGAGGGATTCACCCCTCCACTTT. This chain connects TRBV7-6 to TRBJ1-6; D is uncertain. Germline CDR1 reads SGHVS; CDR2 reads FNYEAQ. The V gene lost 5 bases and the J gene lost 8 bases, with 10 bases spanning the gap. This CDR3 has 13 amino acids.

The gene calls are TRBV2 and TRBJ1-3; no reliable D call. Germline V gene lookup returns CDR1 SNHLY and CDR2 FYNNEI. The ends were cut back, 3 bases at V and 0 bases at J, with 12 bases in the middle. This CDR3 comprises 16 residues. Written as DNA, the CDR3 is TGTGCCAGCAGTGATTTCCAGGTTTACTCTGGAAACACCATATATTTT. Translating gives CASSDFQVYSGNTIYF.

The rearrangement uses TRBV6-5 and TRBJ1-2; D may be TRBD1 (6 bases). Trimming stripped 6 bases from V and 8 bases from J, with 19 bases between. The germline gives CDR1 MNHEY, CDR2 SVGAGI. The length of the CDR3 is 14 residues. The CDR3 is CASRRGGDARGYTF. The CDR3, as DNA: TGTGCCAGCAGGCGAGGGGGGGATGCTCGGGGCTACACCTTC.

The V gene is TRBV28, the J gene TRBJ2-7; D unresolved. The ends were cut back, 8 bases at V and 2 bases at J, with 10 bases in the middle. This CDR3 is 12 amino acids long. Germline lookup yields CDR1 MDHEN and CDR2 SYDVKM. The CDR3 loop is CASFSRTYEQYF. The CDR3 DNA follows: TGTGCCAGCTTCTCCCGGACCTACGAGCAGTACTTC.

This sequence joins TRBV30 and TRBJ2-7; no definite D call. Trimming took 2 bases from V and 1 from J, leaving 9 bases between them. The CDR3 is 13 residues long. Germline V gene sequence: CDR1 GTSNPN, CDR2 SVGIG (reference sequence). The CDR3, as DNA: TGTGCCTGGAGTCGAGGTTCTTCCTACGAGCAGTACTTC. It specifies CAWSRGSSYEQYF.

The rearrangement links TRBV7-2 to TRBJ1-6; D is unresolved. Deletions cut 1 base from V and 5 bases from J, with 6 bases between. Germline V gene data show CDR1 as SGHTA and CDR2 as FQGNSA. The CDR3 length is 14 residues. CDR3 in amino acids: CASSLGPDNSPLHF. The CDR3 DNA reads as TGTGCCAGCAGCTTAGGGCCGGATAATTCACCCCTCCACTTT.

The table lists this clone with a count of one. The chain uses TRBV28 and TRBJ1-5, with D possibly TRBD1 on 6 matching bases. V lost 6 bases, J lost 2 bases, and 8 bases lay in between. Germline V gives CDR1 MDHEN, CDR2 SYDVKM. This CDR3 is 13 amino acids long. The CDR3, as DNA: TGTGCCAGCAGGAGGGGGGGCAATCAGCCCCAGCATTTT. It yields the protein CASRRGGNQPQHF.

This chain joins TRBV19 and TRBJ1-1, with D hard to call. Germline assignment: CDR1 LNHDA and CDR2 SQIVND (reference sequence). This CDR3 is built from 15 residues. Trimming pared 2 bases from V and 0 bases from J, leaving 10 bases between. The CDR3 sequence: CASSINSFMNTEAFF. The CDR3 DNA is TGTGCCAGTAGTATAAACAGCTTCATGAACACTGAAGCTTTCTTT.

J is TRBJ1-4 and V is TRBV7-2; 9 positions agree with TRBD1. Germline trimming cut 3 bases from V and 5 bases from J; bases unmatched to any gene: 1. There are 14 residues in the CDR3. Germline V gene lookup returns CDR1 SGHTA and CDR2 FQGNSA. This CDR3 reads CASSFGTGNEKLFF. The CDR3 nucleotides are TGTGCCAGCAGCTTTGGGACAGGGAATGAAAAACTGTTTTTT. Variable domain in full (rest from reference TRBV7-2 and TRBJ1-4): GAGVSQSPSNKVTEKGKDVELRCDPISGHTALYWYRQSLGQGLEFLIYFQGNSAPDKSGLPSDRFSAERTGGSVSTLTIQRTQQEDSAVYLCASSFGTGNEKLFFGSGTQLSVL.

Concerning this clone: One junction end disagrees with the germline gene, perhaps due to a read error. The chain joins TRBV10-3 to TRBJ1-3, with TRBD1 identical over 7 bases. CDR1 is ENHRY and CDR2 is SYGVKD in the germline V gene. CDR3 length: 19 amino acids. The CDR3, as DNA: TGTGTCATCAGACCAGATCCCCGGGACAGTTACTTCTCTGGAAACACCATATATTTT. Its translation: CVIRPDPRDSYFSGNTIYF.

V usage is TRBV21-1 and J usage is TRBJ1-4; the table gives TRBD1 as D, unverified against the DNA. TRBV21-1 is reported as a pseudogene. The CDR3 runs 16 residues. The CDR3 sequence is CASSRSYRGRREKLFF. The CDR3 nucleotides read TGTGCCAGCAGCAGGTCCTACAGGGGGCGCCGAGAAAAACTGTTTTTT.

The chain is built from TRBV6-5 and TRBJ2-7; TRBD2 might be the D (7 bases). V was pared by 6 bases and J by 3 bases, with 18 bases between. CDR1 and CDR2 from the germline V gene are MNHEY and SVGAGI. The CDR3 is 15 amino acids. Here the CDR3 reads CASSSLGGGHYEQYF. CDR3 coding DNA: TGTGCCAGCAGCTCCTTGGGGGGGGGCCACTACGAGCAGTACTTC.

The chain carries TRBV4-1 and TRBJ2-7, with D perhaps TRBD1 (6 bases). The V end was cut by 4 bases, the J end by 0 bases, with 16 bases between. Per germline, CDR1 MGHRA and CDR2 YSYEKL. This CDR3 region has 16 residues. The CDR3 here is CASSRWPKGDSYEQYF. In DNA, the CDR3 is TGCGCCAGCAGCCGATGGCCGAAGGGGGACTCCTACGAGCAGTACTTC.

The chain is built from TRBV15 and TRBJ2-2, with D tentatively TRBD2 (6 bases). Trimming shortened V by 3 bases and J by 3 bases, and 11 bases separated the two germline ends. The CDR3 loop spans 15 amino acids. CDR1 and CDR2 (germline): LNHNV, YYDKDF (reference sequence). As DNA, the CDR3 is TGTGCCACCAGCAGTGGCGGGACTCACACCGGGGAGCTGTTTTTT. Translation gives CATSSGGTHTGELFF. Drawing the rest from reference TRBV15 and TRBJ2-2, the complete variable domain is DAMVIQNPRYQVTQFGKPVTLSCSQTLNHNVMYWYQQKSSQAPKLLFHYYDKDFNNEADTPDNFQSRRPNTSFCFLDIRSPGLGDTAMYLCATSSGGTHTGELFFGEGSRLTVL.

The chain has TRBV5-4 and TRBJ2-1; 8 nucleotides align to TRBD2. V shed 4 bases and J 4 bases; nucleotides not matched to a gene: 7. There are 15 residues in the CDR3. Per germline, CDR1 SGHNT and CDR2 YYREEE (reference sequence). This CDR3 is CASSPGLEGYNEQFF. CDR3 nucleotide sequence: TGTGCCAGCAGCCCGGGACTAGAAGGTTACAATGAGCAGTTCTTC. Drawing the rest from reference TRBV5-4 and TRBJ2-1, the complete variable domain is ETGVTQSPTHLIKTRGQQVTLRCSSQSGHNTVSWYQQALGQGPQFIFQYYREEENGRGNFPPRFSGLQFPNYSSELNVNALELDDSALYLCASSPGLEGYNEQFFGPGTRLTVL.

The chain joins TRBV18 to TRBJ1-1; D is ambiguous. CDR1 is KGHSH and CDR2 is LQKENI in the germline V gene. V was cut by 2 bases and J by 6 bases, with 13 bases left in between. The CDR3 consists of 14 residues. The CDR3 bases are TGTGCCAGCTCACCAACGATCGAAGAGCCTGAAGCTTTCTTT. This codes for CASSPTIEEPEAFF.

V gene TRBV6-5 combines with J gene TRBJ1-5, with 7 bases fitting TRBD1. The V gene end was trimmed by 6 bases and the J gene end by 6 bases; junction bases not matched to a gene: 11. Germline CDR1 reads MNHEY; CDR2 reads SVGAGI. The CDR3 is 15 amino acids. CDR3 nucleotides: TGTGCCAGCAGCCCATCGACAGGGAGGAGTCAGCCCCAGCATTTT. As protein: CASSPSTGRSQPQHF.

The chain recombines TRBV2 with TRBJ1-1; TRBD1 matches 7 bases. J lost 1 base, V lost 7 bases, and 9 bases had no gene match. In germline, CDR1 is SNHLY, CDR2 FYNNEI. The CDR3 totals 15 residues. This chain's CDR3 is CASTEQGMWNTEAFF. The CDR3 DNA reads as TGTGCCAGCACCGAACAGGGGATGTGGAACACTGAAGCTTTCTTT. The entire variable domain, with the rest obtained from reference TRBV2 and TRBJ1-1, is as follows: EPEVTQTPSHQVTQMGQEVILRCVPISNHLYFYWYRQILGQKVEFLVSFYNNEISEKSEIFDDQFSVERPDGSNFTLKIRSTKLEDSAMYFCASTEQGMWNTEAFFGQGTRLTVV.

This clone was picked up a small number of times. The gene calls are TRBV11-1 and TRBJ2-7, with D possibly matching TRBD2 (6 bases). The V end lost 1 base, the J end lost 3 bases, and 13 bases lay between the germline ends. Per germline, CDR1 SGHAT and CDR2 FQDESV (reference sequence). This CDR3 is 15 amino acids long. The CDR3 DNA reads TGTGCCAGCAGCTTAGACCGGGACTCATTCTACGAGCAGTACTTC. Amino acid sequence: CASSLDRDSFYEQYF.

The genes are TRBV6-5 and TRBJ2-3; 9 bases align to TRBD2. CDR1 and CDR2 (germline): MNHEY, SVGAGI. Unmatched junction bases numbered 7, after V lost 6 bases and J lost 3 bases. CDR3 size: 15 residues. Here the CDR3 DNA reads TGTGCCAGCAGGCATAGCGGGAGTCGGACAGATACGCAGTATTTT. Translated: CASRHSGSRTDTQYF.